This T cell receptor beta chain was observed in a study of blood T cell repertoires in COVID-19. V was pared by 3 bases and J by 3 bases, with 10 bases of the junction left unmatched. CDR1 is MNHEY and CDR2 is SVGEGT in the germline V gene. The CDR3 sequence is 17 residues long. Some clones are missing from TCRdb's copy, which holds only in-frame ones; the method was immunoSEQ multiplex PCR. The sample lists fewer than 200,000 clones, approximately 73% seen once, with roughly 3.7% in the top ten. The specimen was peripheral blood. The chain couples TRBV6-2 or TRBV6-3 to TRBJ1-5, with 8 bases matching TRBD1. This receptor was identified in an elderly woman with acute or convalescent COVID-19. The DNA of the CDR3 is TGTGCCAGCAGTTATTATCAGACAGGGGTAAACAATCAGCCCCAGCATTTT. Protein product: CASSYYQTGVNNQPQHF.